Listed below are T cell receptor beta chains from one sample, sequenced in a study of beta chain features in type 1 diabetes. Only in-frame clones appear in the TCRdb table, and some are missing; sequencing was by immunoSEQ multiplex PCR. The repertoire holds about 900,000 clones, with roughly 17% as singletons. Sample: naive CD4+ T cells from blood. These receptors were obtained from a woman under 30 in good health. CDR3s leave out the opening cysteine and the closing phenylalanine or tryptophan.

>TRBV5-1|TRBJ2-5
ASSLISVRGKRQETQY
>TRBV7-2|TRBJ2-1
ASSSSGRVEQF
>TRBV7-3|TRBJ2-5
ASSLKGGSLSQETQY
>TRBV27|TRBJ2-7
ASSLDGARNEQY
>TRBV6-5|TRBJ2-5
ASSYSAGGGPGTQY
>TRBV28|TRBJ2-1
ASRSDNEQF
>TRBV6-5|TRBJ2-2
ASSYSWTSHAGELF
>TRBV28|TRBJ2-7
ASSLGGFGYEQY
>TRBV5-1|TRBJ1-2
ASSLRFPQSDYT
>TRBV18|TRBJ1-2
ASSPPGQELSYT
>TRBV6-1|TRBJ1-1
ASSGVVAPRGGVEAF
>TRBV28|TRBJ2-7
ASSLGGLALYSYEQY
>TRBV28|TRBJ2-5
ASSSGQGSETQY
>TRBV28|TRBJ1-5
ASSSPDQPQH
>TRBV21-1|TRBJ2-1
ASKLGHGVTHEQF
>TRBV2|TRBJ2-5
ASSESGLAEETQY
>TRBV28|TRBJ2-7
ASSHGLVEQY
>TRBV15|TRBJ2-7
ATSRGGTSGTYEQY
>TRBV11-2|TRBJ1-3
ASSLVGGSGNTIY
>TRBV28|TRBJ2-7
ASSPGGVKRYEQY
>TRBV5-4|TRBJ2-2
ASSFGTSGSTGELF
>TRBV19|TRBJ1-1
ASRDRHFMNTEAF
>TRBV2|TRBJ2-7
ASSEFRDYEQY
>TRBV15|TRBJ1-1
ATSEGRGVPTEAF
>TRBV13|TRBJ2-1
ASSLEGPEQF
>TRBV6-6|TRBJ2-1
ASSYSGGTGDNEQF
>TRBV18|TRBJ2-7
ASNRDRQYEQY
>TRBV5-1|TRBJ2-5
ASSSLTSGSSETQY
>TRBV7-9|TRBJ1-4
ASHTSGYGEKLF
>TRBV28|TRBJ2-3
ASTRGTDTQY
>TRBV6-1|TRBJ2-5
ASSLRDSQETQY
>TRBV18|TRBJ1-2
ASSPPSAYGYT
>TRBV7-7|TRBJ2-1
ASSLEGRYNEQF
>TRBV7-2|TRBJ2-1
ASSLTTSSYNEQF
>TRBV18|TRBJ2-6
ASSPYPGTGLGANVLT
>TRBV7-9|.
ASSRAGGSSYEQY
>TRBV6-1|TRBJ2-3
ASSEIGASSSSTDTQY